The entry below describes one TCR beta chain. The target antigen is unknown. Germline CDR1 and CDR2: LNHNV and YYDKDF (reference sequence). J was trimmed by 2 bases and V by 8 bases; bases with no gene match: 18. This CDR3 has 19 residues. This sample is drawn from a study of cytomegalovirus exposure and HLA in healthy donors. General study results and limits: Analyzed later, association rates of TCRs varied across HLA loci, with DRB1 most and HLA-C fewest.

Both 60 Vbeta primers and 13 Jbeta primers went into the PCR. Here immunoSEQ multiplex PCR was the method, and the copy in TCRdb shows in-frame clones only, minus some. The data show about 110,000 clones, with roughly 71% seen just once and 5.4% held by the top ten. Specimen: PBMCs. V usage is TRBV15 and J usage is TRBJ2-3; 11 positions match TRBD2. The receptor's source is a woman aged 70 to 79 in good health and CMV-seropositive. DNA of the CDR3: TGTGCCACCGGCCGGGGTAGCGGGGGGGCCGGAAGGACCACAGATACGCAGTATTTT. This translates into CATGRGSGGAGRTTDTQYF.